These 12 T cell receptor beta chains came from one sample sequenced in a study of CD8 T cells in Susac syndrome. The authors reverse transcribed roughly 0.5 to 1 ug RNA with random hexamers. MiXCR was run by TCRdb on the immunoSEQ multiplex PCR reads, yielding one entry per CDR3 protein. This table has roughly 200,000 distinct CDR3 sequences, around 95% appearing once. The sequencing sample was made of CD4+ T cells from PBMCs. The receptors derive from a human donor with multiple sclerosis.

CDR3 amino acids: CAWNGGVSYEQYF. CDR3 in DNA: TGTGCCTGGAACGGGGGGGTATCCTACGAGCAGTACTTC. The chain employs TRBV30 and TRBJ2-7; TRBD2 aligns across 8 bases. The length of the CDR3 is 13 residues. The germline V gene encodes CDR1 GTSNPN and CDR2 SVGIG (reference sequence). Trimming took 4 bases from V and 1 from J; bases not matched to a gene: 3.

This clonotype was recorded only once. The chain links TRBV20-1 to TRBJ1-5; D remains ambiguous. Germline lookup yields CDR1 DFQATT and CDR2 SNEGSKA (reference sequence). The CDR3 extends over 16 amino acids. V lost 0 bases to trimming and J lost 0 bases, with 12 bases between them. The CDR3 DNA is TGCAGTGCTAGAGATACAGCCGACTATAGCAATCAGCCCCAGCATTTT. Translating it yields CSARDTADYSNQPQHF.

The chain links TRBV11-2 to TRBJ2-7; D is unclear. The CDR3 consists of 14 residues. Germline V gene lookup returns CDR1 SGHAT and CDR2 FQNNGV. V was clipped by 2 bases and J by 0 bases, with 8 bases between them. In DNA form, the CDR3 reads TGTGCCAGCAGCTTAAACCCGAGCTCCTACGAGCAGTACTTC. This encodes CASSLNPSSYEQYF.

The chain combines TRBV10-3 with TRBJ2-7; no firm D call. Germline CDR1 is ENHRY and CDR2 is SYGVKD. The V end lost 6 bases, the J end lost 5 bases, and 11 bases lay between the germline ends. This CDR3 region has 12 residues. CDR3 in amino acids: CAISRYGDEQYF. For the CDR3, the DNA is TGTGCCATCAGCAGATATGGGGACGAGCAGTACTTC.

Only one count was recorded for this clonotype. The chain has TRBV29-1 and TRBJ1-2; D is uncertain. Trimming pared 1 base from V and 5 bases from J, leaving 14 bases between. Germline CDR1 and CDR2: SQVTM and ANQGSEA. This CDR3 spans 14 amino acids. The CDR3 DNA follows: TGCAGCGTTGAAGTGGAGAGGGTGGCATATGGCTACACCTTC. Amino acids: CSVEVERVAYGYTF. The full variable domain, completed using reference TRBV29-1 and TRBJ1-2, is SAVISQKPSRDICQRGTSLTIQCQVDSQVTMMFWYRQQPGQSLTLIATANQGSEATYESGFVIDKFPISRPNLTFSTLTVSNMSPEDSSIYLCSVEVERVAYGYTFGSGTRLTVV.

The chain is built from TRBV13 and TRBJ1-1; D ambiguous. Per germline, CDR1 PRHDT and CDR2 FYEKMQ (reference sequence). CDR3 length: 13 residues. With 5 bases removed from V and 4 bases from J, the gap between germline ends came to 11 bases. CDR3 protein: CASSRAGSTEAFF. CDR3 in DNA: TGTGCCAGCAGCCGAGCGGGGAGCACTGAAGCTTTCTTT. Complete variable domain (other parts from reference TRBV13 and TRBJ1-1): AAGVIQSPRHLIKEKRETATLKCYPIPRHDTVYWYQQGPGQDPQFLISFYEKMQSDKGSIPDRFSAQQFSDYHSELNMSSLELGDSALYFCASSRAGSTEAFFGQGTRLTVV.

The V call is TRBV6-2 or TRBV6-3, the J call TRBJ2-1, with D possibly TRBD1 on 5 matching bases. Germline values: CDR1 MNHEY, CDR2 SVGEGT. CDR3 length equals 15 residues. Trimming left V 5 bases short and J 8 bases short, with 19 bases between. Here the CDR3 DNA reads TGTGCCAGCAGTCCTCTTGTAGGGGCCGCGCATGAGCAGTTCTTC. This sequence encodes CASSPLVGAAHEQFF.

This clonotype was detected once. CDR3 residues: CASSRAGTSGSYEQYF. As DNA, the CDR3 is TGCGCCAGCAGCCGAGCCGGGACTAGCGGCTCCTACGAGCAGTACTTC. The chain links TRBV5-1 to TRBJ2-7; 11 bases fit TRBD2. Per germline, CDR1 SGHRS and CDR2 YFSETQ. There are 16 residues in the CDR3. After removal of 4 bases from V and 0 bases from J, the junction contained 6 bases not matched to a gene.

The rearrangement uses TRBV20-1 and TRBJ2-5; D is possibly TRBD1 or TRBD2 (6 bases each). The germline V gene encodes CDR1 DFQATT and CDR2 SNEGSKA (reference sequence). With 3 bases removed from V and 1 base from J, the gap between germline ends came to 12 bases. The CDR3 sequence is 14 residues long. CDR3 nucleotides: TGCAGTGCTAGTTTGGGGGGCCTCCAAGAGACCCAGTACTTC. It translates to CSASLGGLQETQYF.

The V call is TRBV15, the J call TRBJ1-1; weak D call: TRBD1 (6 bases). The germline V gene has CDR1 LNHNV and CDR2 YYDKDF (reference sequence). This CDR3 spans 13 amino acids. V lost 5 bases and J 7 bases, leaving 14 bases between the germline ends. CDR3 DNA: TGTGCCACCAGCTGGGGACAAGGCCTTGAAGCTTTCTTT. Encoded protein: CATSWGQGLEAFF.

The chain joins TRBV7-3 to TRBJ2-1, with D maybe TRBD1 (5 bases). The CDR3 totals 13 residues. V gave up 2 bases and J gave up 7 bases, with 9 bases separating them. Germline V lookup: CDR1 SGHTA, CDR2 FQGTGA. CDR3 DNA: TGTGCCAGCAGCTTATCTCCAGGGAATGAGCAGTTCTTC. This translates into CASSLSPGNEQFF.

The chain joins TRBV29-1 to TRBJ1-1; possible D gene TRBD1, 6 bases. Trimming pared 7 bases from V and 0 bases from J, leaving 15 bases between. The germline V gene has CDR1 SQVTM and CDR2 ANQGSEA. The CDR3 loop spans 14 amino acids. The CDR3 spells CSALITGMNTEAFF. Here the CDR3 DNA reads TGCAGCGCGTTAATAACAGGGATGAACACTGAAGCTTTCTTT.